These T cell receptor beta chains were read from a single sample in a study of human T cells and chemical hapten exposure. TCRdb called the RACE reads again in MiXCR, with one record for every CDR3 protein. This table holds 350,000 to 400,000 distinct CDR3 sequences, 4.5% to 5.5% found once. The material sequenced was whole blood, taken in connection with sensitization to the hapten diphenylcyclopropenone (DPC). All receptors derive from a woman aged 45-60 years with alopecia areata. Some clones in this sample may be carry-over from other donors' samples. Each CDR3 is given with its conserved first and last residue. D genes are given only for firm matches. The size entry is marked missing in some rows and otherwise reads once, few, many or a size class.

length | J | size | D | V | CDR3 | DNA
13 | TRBJ2-1 | few | NA | TRBV12-3/TRBV12-4 | CASSLGQAGEQFF | TGTGCCAGCAGTTTGGGCCAGGCCGGTGAGCAGTTCTTC
14 | TRBJ2-1 | few | NA | TRBV10-2 | CASSVRLSYNEQFF | TGCGCCAGCAGTGTGCGACTGTCCTACAATGAGCAGTTCTTC
16 | TRBJ1-6 | many | NA | TRBV28 | CASSLNPQTYNSPLHF | TGTGCCAGCAGTTTAAACCCCCAGACCTATAATTCACCCCTCCACTTT
14 | TRBJ2-1 | few | TRBD2 | TRBV20-1 | CSARLAGLGNEQFF | TGCAGTGCTAGACTAGCGGGATTGGGAAATGAGCAGTTCTTC
14 | TRBJ2-7 | many | NA | TRBV4-2 | CASSQEVLTYEQYF | TGTGCCAGCAGCCAAGAAGTCTTAACCTACGAGCAGTACTTC
11 | TRBJ1-1 | few | NA | TRBV6-1 | CESGGYTEAFF | TGTGAATCGGGAGGGTACACTGAAGCTTTCTTT
16 | TRBJ1-1 | many | NA | TRBV11-2 | CASSSIMGSVNTEAFF | TGTGCCAGCAGCTCCATCATGGGCAGTGTGAACACTGAAGCTTTCTTT
13 | TRBJ2-7 | many | NA | TRBV24-1 | CATSDTVGYEQYF | TGTGCCACCAGTGATACAGTCGGCTACGAGCAGTACTTC
15 | TRBJ1-1 | NA | TRBD1 | TRBV3-1 | CASSSRQGANTEAFF | TGTGCCAGCAGCTCGCGACAGGGGGCGAACACTGAAGCTTTCTTT
14 | TRBJ2-6 | NA | NA | TRBV20-1 | CSASDSPGANVLTF | TGCAGTGCATCTGACAGCCCTGGGGCCAACGTCCTGACTTTC
13 | TRBJ1-2 | many | NA | TRBV6-2/TRBV6-3 | CASSSSDSYGYTF | TGTGCCAGCAGTTCCTCCGACAGCTATGGCTACACCTTC
17 | TRBJ2-6 | many | TRBD1 | TRBV10-3 | CAISESGQSSGANVLTF | TGTGCCATCAGTGAGTCGGGACAGAGCTCTGGGGCCAACGTCCTGACTTTC
14 | TRBJ1-2 | NA | NA | TRBV30 | CAWSARGGYEGYTF | TGTGCCTGGAGTGCCCGGGGAGGGTACGAAGGCTACACCTTC
12 | TRBJ1-1 | NA | NA | TRBV3-1 | CASSQDTGGAFF | TGTGCCAGCAGCCAAGATACCGGTGGAGCTTTCTTT
15 | TRBJ2-3 | many | TRBD2 | TRBV4-2 | CASSESRGEADTQYF | TGTGCCAGCAGCGAAAGCCGGGGGGAGGCAGATACGCAGTATTTT
14 | TRBJ2-2 | few | NA | TRBV27 | CASSWQGHTGELFF | TGTGCCAGCAGTTGGCAGGGCCACACCGGGGAGCTGTTTTTT
15 | TRBJ2-5 | many | TRBD2 | TRBV29-1 | CSVEASGRGRETQYF | TGCAGCGTTGAGGCGAGCGGGAGAGGTAGAGAGACCCAGTACTTC
18 | TRBJ2-3 | many | TRBD2 | TRBV12-3/TRBV12-4 | CASSLQGLAGGQTDTQYF | TGTGCCAGCAGTTTACAGGGACTAGCGGGGGGGCAAACAGATACGCAGTATTTT
17 | TRBJ2-3 | many | NA | TRBV9 | CASSVEKETGSTDTQYF | TGTGCCAGCAGCGTAGAGAAGGAAACAGGGAGCACAGATACGCAGTATTTT
15 | TRBJ2-7 | few | TRBD1 | TRBV20-1 | CSAHPGQASSYEQYF | TGCAGTGCTCACCCAGGACAGGCTAGCTCCTACGAGCAGTACTTC
16 | TRBJ2-4 | many | NA | TRBV13 | CASSLRRAVAKNIQYF | TGTGCCAGCAGCTTGCGGAGGGCGGTGGCCAAAAACATTCAGTACTTC
16 | TRBJ2-7 | few | NA | TRBV6-6 | CASSSRTDISSYEQYF | TGTGCCAGCAGCTCTCGGACAGATATAAGCTCCTACGAGCAGTACTTC
17 | TRBJ1-5 | few | TRBD1 | TRBV2 | CASGGQGILLNNQPQHF | TGTGCCAGTGGTGGACAGGGGATCCTCTTGAACAATCAGCCCCAGCATTTT
12 | TRBJ2-3 | many | NA | TRBV9 | CASNPITEAQYF | TGTGCCAGCAACCCGATCACCGAGGCGCAGTATTTT
17 | TRBJ1-5 | NA | NA | TRBV28 | CASSFGGGPHSNQPQHF | TGTGCCAGCAGTTTCGGTGGAGGTCCTCATAGCAATCAGCCCCAGCATTTT
13 | TRBJ2-1 | NA | TRBD2 | TRBV30 | CAWGTTLFDEQFF | TGTGCCTGGGGGACTACCCTCTTTGATGAGCAGTTCTTC
18 | TRBJ2-4 | few | TRBD1 | TRBV2 | CASGPRFQGAISKNIQYF | TGTGCCAGCGGGCCCCGTTTCCAGGGGGCTATTAGCAAAAACATTCAGTACTTC
16 | TRBJ2-1 | few | TRBD2 | TRBV3-1 | CASSQERLAPYNEQFF | TGTGCCAGCAGCCAAGAACGACTAGCGCCCTACAATGAGCAGTTCTTC
12 | TRBJ1-5 | many | NA | TRBV20-1 | CSASQGRQPQHF | TGCAGTGCTAGTCAGGGACGTCAGCCCCAGCATTTT
16 | TRBJ2-2 | many | TRBD2 | TRBV6-5 | CASSYSLAGGTGELFF | TGTGCCAGCAGTTACTCATTAGCGGGAGGAACCGGGGAGCTGTTTTTT
13 | TRBJ2-7 | few | NA | TRBV28 | CASRPTVLYEQYF | TGTGCCAGCAGACCGACAGTTCTCTACGAGCAGTACTTC
17 | TRBJ2-3 | NA | NA | TRBV11-3 | CASSISGLQASKDTQYF | TGTGCCAGCAGCATTTCCGGTCTACAGGCTTCGAAAGATACGCAGTATTTT
14 | TRBJ2-3 | few | NA | TRBV20-1 | CSARDRQGTYTQYF | TGCAGTGCTAGAGATCGGCAGGGGACATATACGCAGTATTTT
14 | TRBJ2-1 | many | NA | TRBV6-2/TRBV6-3 | CASSYGGMRNEQFF | TGTGCCAGCAGTTACGGCGGAATGAGGAATGAGCAGTTCTTC
12 | TRBJ2-1 | many | NA | TRBV2 | CASGGAYNEQFF | TGTGCCAGCGGGGGCGCCTACAATGAGCAGTTCTTC
16 | TRBJ2-1 | few | NA | TRBV12-3/TRBV12-4 | CASSPLDRPSYNEQFF | TGTGCCAGCAGTCCCCTCGACAGGCCTTCCTACAATGAGCAGTTCTTC
16 | TRBJ2-7 | many | NA | TRBV20-1 | CSAVTIGTKTTYEQYF | TGCAGTGCTGTAACGATCGGGACAAAGACAACCTACGAGCAGTACTTC
12 | TRBJ2-7 | many | TRBD1 | TRBV12-3/TRBV12-4 | CASTLKGAEQYF | TGTGCCAGCACCCTGAAGGGGGCCGAGCAGTACTTC
12 | TRBJ1-1 | NA | TRBD1 | TRBV10-3 | CAVGPGQGRAFF | TGTGCCGTGGGGCCCGGACAGGGGAGAGCTTTCTTT
16 | TRBJ1-5 | NA | NA | TRBV21-1 | CASSPSRRKSNQPQHF | TGTGCCAGCAGCCCCTCCCGGCGGAAAAGCAATCAGCCCCAGCATTTT
17 | TRBJ2-6 | NA | TRBD1 | TRBV5-1 | CASSFPETGAGANVLTF | TGCGCCAGCAGCTTTCCCGAGACAGGGGCTGGGGCCAACGTCCTGACTTTC
15 | TRBJ1-1 | NA | NA | TRBV27 | CASSYQGRGLAEAFF | TGTGCCAGCAGTTACCAGGGACGAGGGCTGGCTGAAGCTTTCTTT
15 | TRBJ1-2 | NA | NA | TRBV12-3/TRBV12-4 | CASSKSPGQAYGYTF | TGTGCCAGCAGTAAAAGCCCGGGACAAGCCTATGGCTACACCTTC
15 | TRBJ1-5 | few | NA | TRBV6-2/TRBV6-3 | CASSQGPRGNQPQHF | TGTGCCAGCAGCCAGGGACCTAGAGGCAATCAGCCCCAGCATTTT
13 | TRBJ1-1 | few | NA | TRBV28 | CASSLLSYTEAFF | TGTGCCAGCAGTTTATTGAGTTACACTGAAGCTTTCTTT
12 | TRBJ1-1 | few | NA | TRBV6-5 | CASSRDRFEAFF | TGTGCCAGCAGTCGGGACCGGTTCGAAGCTTTCTTT
13 | TRBJ1-5 | many | NA | TRBV5-5 | CASSFWGAQPQHF | TGTGCCAGCAGCTTTTGGGGGGCCCAGCCCCAGCATTTT
14 | TRBJ2-7 | few | NA | TRBV4-1 | CASSHRATIYEQYF | TGCGCCAGCAGCCACCGGGCCACTATTTACGAGCAGTACTTC
15 | TRBJ2-7 | few | NA | TRBV20-1 | CSARDGVAVGEEQYF | TGCAGTGCTAGAGATGGAGTAGCGGTAGGGGAAGAGCAGTACTTC
15 | TRBJ2-5 | many | TRBD1 | TRBV20-1 | CSARDSGQGRETQYF | TGCAGTGCTAGAGATTCTGGACAGGGTAGAGAGACCCAGTACTTC
14 | TRBJ1-1 | many | NA | TRBV7-2 | CASKRAESGTEAFF | TGTGCCAGCAAGCGGGCAGAGTCAGGGACTGAAGCTTTCTTT
12 | TRBJ2-1 | few | NA | TRBV7-2 | CASSGGVNEQFF | TGTGCCAGCAGCGGCGGAGTCAATGAGCAGTTCTTC
14 | TRBJ2-3 | NA | NA | TRBV20-1 | CSAHLQGRTDTQYF | TGCAGTGCGCACCTACAGGGCCGCACAGATACGCAGTATTTT